The rows below give T cell receptor beta chains drawn from one sample of a study of blood T cell repertoires in COVID-19. Clones were sequenced by immunoSEQ multiplex PCR, and TCRdb holds only the in-frame ones, with some missing. In the table there are 100,000 to 150,000 clones, 84% of which are singletons. Sequencing input: PBMCs or T cells enriched from blood (not recorded which). The receptors come from a middle-aged man with acute COVID-19. CDR3s include the opening cysteine and the closing phenylalanine or tryptophan. Fields, in order: J gene, V gene, D gene, CDR3 protein, CDR3 DNA. The D gene is left open where the match is weak.

J gene: TRBJ2-1; V gene: TRBV24-1; D gene: .; CDR3 protein: CATSGGPRNEQFF; CDR3 DNA: TGTGCCACCAGCGGGGGGCCAAGGAATGAGCAGTTCTTC
J gene: TRBJ2-1; V gene: TRBV5-1; D gene: TRBD1; CDR3 protein: CASSLLGPGQANNEQFF; CDR3 DNA: TGCGCCAGCAGCCTCCTGGGACCGGGACAGGCCAACAATGAGCAGTTCTTC
J gene: TRBJ2-5; V gene: TRBV2; D gene: .; CDR3 protein: CASSDESSRVVLETQYF; CDR3 DNA: TGTGCCAGCAGTGATGAATCCAGCAGGGTGGTTTTAGAGACCCAGTACTTC
J gene: TRBJ1-2; V gene: TRBV18; D gene: TRBD1; CDR3 protein: CASSRGQGHDGYTF; CDR3 DNA: TGTGCCAGCTCCCGGGGACAGGGGCATGATGGCTACACCTTC
J gene: TRBJ2-7; V gene: TRBV3-1/TRBV3-2; D gene: .; CDR3 protein: CASSQDRRGPYEQYF; CDR3 DNA: TGTGCCAGCAGCCAAGATCGGAGGGGCCCCTACGAGCAGTACTTC
J gene: TRBJ2-3; V gene: TRBV5-1; D gene: .; CDR3 protein: CASSFPEGQDTQYF; CDR3 DNA: TGCGCCAGCAGCTTCCCGGAAGGACAAGATACGCAGTATTTT
J gene: TRBJ2-7; V gene: TRBV7-9; D gene: TRBD1; CDR3 protein: CASSLPGQGEQYF; CDR3 DNA: TGTGCCAGCAGCTTACCGGGACAGGGCGAGCAGTACTTC
J gene: TRBJ1-2; V gene: TRBV18; D gene: TRBD1; CDR3 protein: CASSDDGTGIDTF; CDR3 DNA: TGTGCCAGCTCGGATGACGGGACAGGGATCGACACCTTC
J gene: TRBJ1-2; V gene: TRBV19; D gene: .; CDR3 protein: CASRAAGGYTF; CDR3 DNA: TGTGCCAGTAGGGCCGCGGGCGGCTACACCTTC
J gene: TRBJ2-7; V gene: TRBV28; D gene: .; CDR3 protein: CASSLSAGGSSYEQYF; CDR3 DNA: TGTGCCAGCAGTTTATCGGCAGGGGGGAGCTCCTACGAGCAGTACTTC
J gene: TRBJ2-1; V gene: TRBV5-8; D gene: TRBD1; CDR3 protein: CASSLFKGAGDEQFF; CDR3 DNA: TGTGCCAGCAGCTTGTTTAAGGGGGCGGGCGATGAGCAGTTCTTC
J gene: TRBJ1-5; V gene: TRBV10-3; D gene: .; CDR3 protein: CAISGPQGNQPQHF; CDR3 DNA: TGTGCCATCAGTGGTCCCCAGGGCAATCAGCCCCAGCATTTT
J gene: TRBJ2-3; V gene: TRBV7-2; D gene: .; CDR3 protein: CASSFLAPSTDTQYF; CDR3 DNA: TGTGCCAGCAGCTTTTTAGCGCCCAGCACAGATACGCAGTATTTT
J gene: TRBJ2-1; V gene: TRBV7-8; D gene: .; CDR3 protein: CASSLALEDEQFF; CDR3 DNA: TGTGCCAGCAGCTTAGCGCTAGAAGATGAGCAGTTCTTC
J gene: TRBJ1-2; V gene: TRBV29-1; D gene: .; CDR3 protein: CSSGGAYGYTF; CDR3 DNA: TGCAGCTCTGGGGGGGCCTATGGCTACACCTTC
J gene: TRBJ2-3; V gene: TRBV30; D gene: TRBD2; CDR3 protein: CAWSDLGRGTDTQYF; CDR3 DNA: TGTGCCTGGAGTGACCTGGGGAGGGGCACAGATACGCAGTATTTT
J gene: TRBJ1-1; V gene: TRBV5-6; D gene: TRBD1; CDR3 protein: CASSPQDRWTEAFF; CDR3 DNA: TGTGCCAGCAGCCCCCAGGACAGGTGGACTGAAGCTTTCTTT
J gene: TRBJ1-1; V gene: TRBV2; D gene: .; CDR3 protein: CASSVLNTEAFF; CDR3 DNA: TGTGCCAGCAGTGTTCTTAACACTGAAGCTTTCTTT
J gene: TRBJ1-4; V gene: TRBV6-6; D gene: TRBD1; CDR3 protein: CASSYLGQPNEKLFF; CDR3 DNA: TGTGCCAGCAGTTACTTGGGACAGCCTAATGAAAAACTGTTTTTT
J gene: TRBJ1-6; V gene: TRBV7-9; D gene: .; CDR3 protein: CASSLVTLGDSPLHF; CDR3 DNA: TGTGCCAGCAGCTTAGTCACTCTAGGCGATTCACCCCTCCACTTT
J gene: TRBJ2-3; V gene: TRBV9; D gene: TRBD2; CDR3 protein: CASSVGLSGLAKGDTQYF; CDR3 DNA: TGTGCCAGCAGCGTAGGGTTATCGGGACTAGCTAAGGGTGATACGCAGTATTTT
J gene: TRBJ1-6; V gene: TRBV27; D gene: .; CDR3 protein: CASSPGGAPSSPLHF; CDR3 DNA: TGTGCCAGCAGTCCCGGGGGGGCCCCGAGTTCACCCCTCCACTTT
J gene: TRBJ1-2; V gene: TRBV3-1/TRBV3-2; D gene: .; CDR3 protein: CASSLATGERTF; CDR3 DNA: TGTGCCAGCAGCCTCGCCACAGGAGAGCGCACCTTC
J gene: TRBJ2-1; V gene: TRBV6-5; D gene: .; CDR3 protein: CASRIEESSYNEQFF; CDR3 DNA: TGTGCCAGCAGAATCGAGGAAAGCTCCTACAATGAGCAGTTCTTC
J gene: TRBJ2-2; V gene: TRBV27; D gene: .; CDR3 protein: CASSLGQVLTGELFF; CDR3 DNA: TGTGCCAGCAGTTTAGGCCAGGTTTTAACCGGGGAGCTGTTTTTT
J gene: TRBJ2-7; V gene: TRBV5-1; D gene: TRBD1; CDR3 protein: CASSSGTGGNYEQYF; CDR3 DNA: TGCGCCAGCAGCTCTGGGACAGGGGGGAACTACGAGCAGTACTTC
J gene: TRBJ1-2; V gene: TRBV30; D gene: .; CDR3 protein: CAWSPQGEGYTF; CDR3 DNA: TGTGCCTGGAGTCCACAAGGGGAAGGCTACACCTTC
J gene: TRBJ1-5; V gene: TRBV28; D gene: .; CDR3 protein: CASSLAQTPYSNQPQHF; CDR3 DNA: TGTGCCAGCAGTTTGGCTCAGACACCTTATAGCAATCAGCCCCAGCATTTT
J gene: TRBJ2-7; V gene: TRBV20-1; D gene: TRBD2; CDR3 protein: CSASSLQREGRREQYF; CDR3 DNA: TGCAGTGCTAGTTCTCTGCAGCGGGAGGGCCGGAGGGAGCAGTACTTC
J gene: TRBJ2-5; V gene: TRBV25-1; D gene: TRBD2; CDR3 protein: CASSAGLAGAETQYF; CDR3 DNA: TGTGCCAGCAGTGCTGGACTAGCGGGAGCAGAGACCCAGTACTTC
J gene: TRBJ1-4; V gene: TRBV30; D gene: TRBD1; CDR3 protein: CAWSLKTGVGEKLFF; CDR3 DNA: TGTGCCTGGAGTTTAAAAACAGGGGTCGGGGAAAAACTGTTTTTT
J gene: TRBJ2-3; V gene: TRBV7-3; D gene: .; CDR3 protein: CASGEGIGADTQYF; CDR3 DNA: TGTGCCAGCGGCGAGGGAATTGGGGCAGATACGCAGTATTTT